This T cell receptor (beta chain) stems from a study of blood T cell repertoires in COVID-19. Study-level information: The samples span acute and convalescent COVID-19 from the United States, Italy and Spain.

V lost 5 bases, J lost 2 bases, and 10 bases lay in between. The CDR3 covers 13 residues. CDR1 is LNHDA and CDR2 is SQIVND in the germline V gene (reference sequence). In the study's own analysis: The authors estimated nucleated cell counts from reference gene primer amplification. Some clones are missing from TCRdb's copy, which holds only in-frame ones; the method was immunoSEQ multiplex PCR. V, J and clone size are taken as reported in that table, and D and trimming were inferred from the DNA itself. The data show around 220,000 clones, 88% seen once. The source is a man between 18 and 35 years old with active or convalescent COVID-19. The sequencing sample was made of peripheral blood. The genes are TRBV19 and TRBJ2-7; D is unresolved. CDR3 nucleotide sequence: TGTGCCAGTAGTGCTAGGCAGCCCTACGAGCAGTACTTC. Translated: CASSARQPYEQYF.